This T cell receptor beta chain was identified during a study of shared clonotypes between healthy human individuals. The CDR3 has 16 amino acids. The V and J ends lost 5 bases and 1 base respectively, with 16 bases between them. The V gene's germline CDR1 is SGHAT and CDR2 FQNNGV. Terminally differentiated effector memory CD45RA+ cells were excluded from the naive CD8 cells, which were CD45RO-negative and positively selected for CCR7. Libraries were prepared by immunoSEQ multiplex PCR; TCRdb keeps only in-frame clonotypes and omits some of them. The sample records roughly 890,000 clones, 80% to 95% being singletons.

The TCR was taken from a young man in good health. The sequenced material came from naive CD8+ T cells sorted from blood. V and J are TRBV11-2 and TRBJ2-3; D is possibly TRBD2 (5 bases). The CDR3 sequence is CASSPGGPGGTDTQYF. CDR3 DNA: TGTGCCAGCAGCCCCGGCGGGCCCGGGGGCACAGATACGCAGTATTTT. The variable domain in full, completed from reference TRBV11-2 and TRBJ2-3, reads EAGVAQSPRYKIIEKRQSVAFWCNPISGHATLYWYQQILGQGPKLLIQFQNNGVVDDSQLPKDRFSAERLKGVDSTLKIQPAKLEDSAVYLCASSPGGPGGTDTQYFGPGTRLTVL.